These T cell receptor beta chains were read from a single sample in a study of cytomegalovirus exposure and HLA in healthy donors. Profiling relied on immunoSEQ multiplex PCR, and the TCRdb table lists in-frame clones only, not all of them. The sample shows fewer than 90,000 clones, approximately 70% of them seen only once. Sequenced sample: PBMCs. Receptors were obtained from a woman aged 45-59 years in good health and CMV-seropositive. Both conserved end residues are part of each CDR3. The D gene is left open where the match is weak. Expanded clones are given a class, and other clones once, few, many or no size at all.

CDR3 DNA: TGTGCCAGCAGCGACCCGGGACTAGCGGGAACAGATACGCAGTATTTT
CDR3 protein: CASSDPGLAGTDTQYF
D gene: TRBD2
clone size: NA
V gene: TRBV11-1
J gene: TRBJ2-3

CDR3 DNA: TGCAGCGTACGTGACAGGATGGAAGCTTTCTTT
CDR3 protein: CSVRDRMEAFF
D gene: NA
clone size: NA
V gene: TRBV29-1
J gene: TRBJ1-1

CDR3 DNA: TGTGCCAGCTCAGCAGGGTATGCTAATGAAAAACTGTTTTTT
CDR3 protein: CASSAGYANEKLFF
D gene: NA
clone size: NA
V gene: TRBV18
J gene: TRBJ1-4

CDR3 DNA: TGTGCCAGCTCACTCGGGACAGGGGATGCAACTAATGAAAAACTGTTTTTT
CDR3 protein: CASSLGTGDATNEKLFF
D gene: TRBD1
clone size: NA
V gene: TRBV18
J gene: TRBJ1-4

CDR3 DNA: TGTGCCAGCTCACCAAGGCAGGGGGAAGGCTACACCTTC
CDR3 protein: CASSPRQGEGYTF
D gene: TRBD1
clone size: NA
V gene: TRBV18
J gene: TRBJ1-2

CDR3 DNA: TGTGCCAGCACCATACAGGGTTCCCACGAGCAGTACTTC
CDR3 protein: CASTIQGSHEQYF
D gene: NA
clone size: once
V gene: TRBV7-9
J gene: TRBJ2-7

CDR3 DNA: TGTGCCAGCAGTTCCAGGTACACCGGGGAGCTGTTTTTT
CDR3 protein: CASSSRYTGELFF
D gene: NA
clone size: once
V gene: TRBV27
J gene: TRBJ2-2

CDR3 DNA: TGCGCCAGCAGCCAAGACAGGCTGAACACTGAAGCTTTCTTT
CDR3 protein: CASSQDRLNTEAFF
D gene: NA
clone size: once
V gene: TRBV4-3
J gene: TRBJ1-1

CDR3 DNA: TGTGCCAGCAGCGTGACAGGGCGAATGGCCGAGCAGTACTTC
CDR3 protein: CASSVTGRMAEQYF
D gene: TRBD1
clone size: NA
V gene: TRBV5-4
J gene: TRBJ2-7

CDR3 DNA: TGCGCCAGCAGCCAGGATCTTTCCGGGACAGGGGACGGCGAGCAGTACTTC
CDR3 protein: CASSQDLSGTGDGEQYF
D gene: TRBD1
clone size: NA
V gene: TRBV4-3
J gene: TRBJ2-7

CDR3 DNA: TGTGCCAGCAGCTCGCGAAGCTCCTACGAGCAGTACTTC
CDR3 protein: CASSSRSSYEQYF
D gene: NA
clone size: NA
V gene: TRBV7-2
J gene: TRBJ2-7

CDR3 DNA: TGTGCCAGCAGCGTAGGTGTTGGGACAGGGGGCGCGAAGGGCTACACCTTC
CDR3 protein: CASSVGVGTGGAKGYTF
D gene: TRBD1
clone size: few
V gene: TRBV9
J gene: TRBJ1-2

CDR3 DNA: TGCGCCAGCAGCATAGCCGGGACAGGAGGCTCTGGGGCCAACGTCCTGACTTTC
CDR3 protein: CASSIAGTGGSGANVLTF
D gene: TRBD1
clone size: NA
V gene: TRBV5-1
J gene: TRBJ2-6

CDR3 DNA: TGTGCCAGCAGTGATTCGACAGGGGCATTGTTACAGCCCCAGCATTTT
CDR3 protein: CASSDSTGALLQPQHF
D gene: TRBD1
clone size: few
V gene: TRBV2
J gene: TRBJ1-5

CDR3 DNA: TGTGCCAGCAAACGGGCAGGGATCTACTACGAGCAGTACTTC
CDR3 protein: CASKRAGIYYEQYF
D gene: NA
clone size: NA
V gene: TRBV6-4
J gene: TRBJ2-7

CDR3 DNA: TGTGCCAGCAGTTTCGGGACAGGGCCTAATGAAAAACTGTTTTTT
CDR3 protein: CASSFGTGPNEKLFF
D gene: TRBD1
clone size: NA
V gene: TRBV6-5
J gene: TRBJ1-4

CDR3 DNA: TGTGCCAGCAGCCAAGAGCGACCCGCGGGACAGGGGAATAACTATGGCTACACCTTC
CDR3 protein: CASSQERPAGQGNNYGYTF
D gene: TRBD1
clone size: NA
V gene: TRBV4-2
J gene: TRBJ1-2

CDR3 DNA: TGTGCCAGCGGTTCCAGGGGGTTGGAAGAAAAACTGTTTTTT
CDR3 protein: CASGSRGLEEKLFF
D gene: TRBD1
clone size: NA
V gene: TRBV6-1
J gene: TRBJ1-4

CDR3 DNA: TGCGCCAGCAGTGCCGGGACACCACCTAGCACAGATACGCAGTATTTT
CDR3 protein: CASSAGTPPSTDTQYF
D gene: NA
clone size: NA
V gene: TRBV10-1
J gene: TRBJ2-3

CDR3 DNA: TGTGCCAGTAGTCCGGGACAGGGTAAAGACGAGCAGTACTTC
CDR3 protein: CASSPGQGKDEQYF
D gene: TRBD1
clone size: NA
V gene: TRBV19
J gene: TRBJ2-7

CDR3 DNA: TGTGCCAGCAGCTTATATATAGCGGGGGTTGAGACCCAGTACTTC
CDR3 protein: CASSLYIAGVETQYF
D gene: TRBD2
clone size: NA
V gene: TRBV5-4
J gene: TRBJ2-5

CDR3 DNA: TGTGCCAGCAGTGATGGGCTAGCGGTTGGCGATGAGCAGTTCTTC
CDR3 protein: CASSDGLAVGDEQFF
D gene: TRBD2
clone size: NA
V gene: TRBV2
J gene: TRBJ2-1

CDR3 DNA: TGTGCCAGCTCACCAACTGCGCAGGGGGCAGATACGCAGTATTTT
CDR3 protein: CASSPTAQGADTQYF
D gene: TRBD1
clone size: NA
V gene: TRBV18
J gene: TRBJ2-3

CDR3 DNA: TGCGCCAGCAGCTTGGCGGCAGGGGTGAACACTGAAGCTTTCTTT
CDR3 protein: CASSLAAGVNTEAFF
D gene: NA
clone size: NA
V gene: TRBV5-1
J gene: TRBJ1-1

CDR3 DNA: TGTGCCAGCAGCGCAGCTGGGGCGGGGGGCGAGCAGTTCTTC
CDR3 protein: CASSAAGAGGEQFF
D gene: TRBD2
clone size: NA
V gene: TRBV6-5
J gene: TRBJ2-1

CDR3 DNA: TGTGCCAGCAGTTTCCGCGGACAGGTTACCTACGAGCAGTACTTC
CDR3 protein: CASSFRGQVTYEQYF
D gene: TRBD1
clone size: NA
V gene: TRBV28
J gene: TRBJ2-7

CDR3 DNA: TGTGCCAGCAGCTACCGGGACAGTGGCGAAAAACTGTTTTTT
CDR3 protein: CASSYRDSGEKLFF
D gene: TRBD1
clone size: few
V gene: TRBV7-8
J gene: TRBJ1-4

CDR3 DNA: TGTGCCAGCAGCTTAAGTTCAGGGAGGACTGAAGCTTTCTTT
CDR3 protein: CASSLSSGRTEAFF
D gene: NA
clone size: NA
V gene: TRBV7-9
J gene: TRBJ1-1

CDR3 DNA: TGTGCCAGCAGCTCCACAGAGGGGGTAGACACTGAAGCTTTCTTT
CDR3 protein: CASSSTEGVDTEAFF
D gene: NA
clone size: NA
V gene: TRBV13
J gene: TRBJ1-1

CDR3 DNA: TGCAGCGTTGAAACCCTTAGTCTAGATAACACCGGGGAGCTGTTTTTT
CDR3 protein: CSVETLSLDNTGELFF
D gene: NA
clone size: NA
V gene: TRBV29-1
J gene: TRBJ2-2

CDR3 DNA: TGTGCCATCAGTGTCAGCGGGGGGACCACAACAGATACGCAGTATTTT
CDR3 protein: CAISVSGGTTTDTQYF
D gene: TRBD2
clone size: NA
V gene: TRBV10-3
J gene: TRBJ2-3

CDR3 DNA: TGTGCCAGCGGGTCCAGGTCCTATAATTCACCCCTCCACTTT
CDR3 protein: CASGSRSYNSPLHF
D gene: NA
clone size: NA
V gene: TRBV6-1
J gene: TRBJ1-6

CDR3 DNA: TGTGCCAGCAGCCAAGATGCAGCGGGGACGGGGGATGAGCAGTTCTTC
CDR3 protein: CASSQDAAGTGDEQFF
D gene: TRBD2
clone size: once
V gene: TRBV4-2
J gene: TRBJ2-1

CDR3 DNA: TGTGCCTCAACCGGGGGACAGGGGGCAATTGGGAATGAAAAACTGTTTTTT
CDR3 protein: CASTGGQGAIGNEKLFF
D gene: TRBD1
clone size: NA
V gene: TRBV30
J gene: TRBJ1-4

CDR3 DNA: TGCAGCTCGAGAGCGGGAGGTGACAATGAGCAGTTCTTC
CDR3 protein: CSSRAGGDNEQFF
D gene: TRBD2
clone size: NA
V gene: TRBV29-1
J gene: TRBJ2-1

CDR3 DNA: TGTGCCAGCAGTATACCGGGACAGGTCTATGGCTACACCTTC
CDR3 protein: CASSIPGQVYGYTF
D gene: TRBD1
clone size: few
V gene: TRBV28
J gene: TRBJ1-2

CDR3 DNA: TGTGCCAGCAGCCCCCGTCTCGGGGGGGCAGGAGAGACCCAGTACTTC
CDR3 protein: CASSPRLGGAGETQYF
D gene: TRBD2
clone size: once
V gene: TRBV7-2
J gene: TRBJ2-5

CDR3 DNA: TGTGCCAGCAGTGGTAGAGTGACAGGGACTTACTATGGCTACACCTTC
CDR3 protein: CASSGRVTGTYYGYTF
D gene: TRBD1
clone size: NA
V gene: TRBV6-1
J gene: TRBJ1-2

CDR3 DNA: TGTGCCATCAAAGAGACGGGTCAGAACACTGAAGCTTTCTTT
CDR3 protein: CAIKETGQNTEAFF
D gene: NA
clone size: NA
V gene: TRBV10-3
J gene: TRBJ1-1

CDR3 DNA: TGTGCCAGCAGCTTATTCCCTCGCACTGAAGCTTTCTTT
CDR3 protein: CASSLFPRTEAFF
D gene: NA
clone size: once
V gene: TRBV7-2
J gene: TRBJ1-1

CDR3 DNA: TGTGCCGGGCGACTAAGCGGAGAGAACACTGAAGCTTTCTTT
CDR3 protein: CAGRLSGENTEAFF
D gene: NA
clone size: NA
V gene: TRBV6-1
J gene: TRBJ1-1

CDR3 DNA: TGTGCCTGGAGTGTAGGTTCCGGCGGGGACGAGCAGTACTTC
CDR3 protein: CAWSVGSGGDEQYF
D gene: NA
clone size: NA
V gene: TRBV30
J gene: TRBJ2-7

CDR3 DNA: TGTGCCAGCAGCTTGCAGGGGGATCAGCCCCAGCATTTT
CDR3 protein: CASSLQGDQPQHF
D gene: TRBD1
clone size: NA
V gene: TRBV5-5
J gene: TRBJ1-5

CDR3 DNA: TGTGCCAGCAGTTCACTAATGAACACTGAAGCTTTCTTT
CDR3 protein: CASSSLMNTEAFF
D gene: NA
clone size: NA
V gene: TRBV2
J gene: TRBJ1-1

CDR3 DNA: TGTGCCAGCAGTCCGGGACAGGGAGGACAAGAGACCCAGTACTTC
CDR3 protein: CASSPGQGGQETQYF
D gene: TRBD1
clone size: NA
V gene: TRBV6-4
J gene: TRBJ2-5

CDR3 DNA: TGTGCCTGGAGTGTAGGGACAGGCACAGATACGCAGTATTTT
CDR3 protein: CAWSVGTGTDTQYF
D gene: TRBD1
clone size: NA
V gene: TRBV30
J gene: TRBJ2-3

CDR3 DNA: TGCGCCAGCAGGTCCGGGACAGGGGGCCCCGGCTACACCTTC
CDR3 protein: CASRSGTGGPGYTF
D gene: TRBD1
clone size: NA
V gene: TRBV5-1
J gene: TRBJ1-2

CDR3 DNA: TGTGCCAGCAGTGATTCACTAGCGGGGGAGACCCAGTACTTC
CDR3 protein: CASSDSLAGETQYF
D gene: TRBD2
clone size: NA
V gene: TRBV6-1
J gene: TRBJ2-5

CDR3 DNA: TGTGCCAGTAGTATCCAAACCCACATATACAATGAGCAGTTCTTC
CDR3 protein: CASSIQTHIYNEQFF
D gene: NA
clone size: NA
V gene: TRBV19
J gene: TRBJ2-1

CDR3 DNA: TGTGCCTGGAGTGTAGGGCGGACAACAGGGAAAGACTACGAGCAGTACTTC
CDR3 protein: CAWSVGRTTGKDYEQYF
D gene: NA
clone size: NA
V gene: TRBV30
J gene: TRBJ2-7

CDR3 DNA: TGTGCCAGCAGCCCGATCGGGGGAGCGAACACCGGGGAGCTGTTTTTT
CDR3 protein: CASSPIGGANTGELFF
D gene: NA
clone size: NA
V gene: TRBV5-4
J gene: TRBJ2-2

CDR3 DNA: TGTGCCAGCAGCCTCGGACTAGCGGGACAAGAGACCCAGTACTTC
CDR3 protein: CASSLGLAGQETQYF
D gene: TRBD2
clone size: NA
V gene: TRBV7-2
J gene: TRBJ2-5

CDR3 DNA: TGTGCCAGCTCACTCTCGCAGGGGAGCTCTGAAGCTTTCTTT
CDR3 protein: CASSLSQGSSEAFF
D gene: NA
clone size: NA
V gene: TRBV18
J gene: TRBJ1-1

CDR3 DNA: TGTGCCAGCAGTTATAGCGGCGGGCTAGCACGGTGCAATGAGCAGTTCTTC
CDR3 protein: CASSYSGGLARCNEQFF
D gene: NA
clone size: NA
V gene: TRBV6-7
J gene: TRBJ2-1

CDR3 DNA: TGTGCCAGCAGCCCCATGGGGGGATTCTCGAACACTGAAGCTTTCTTT
CDR3 protein: CASSPMGGFSNTEAFF
D gene: NA
clone size: NA
V gene: TRBV7-8
J gene: TRBJ1-1

CDR3 DNA: TGTGCGCGAGGACAGGGAATTTACAATGAGCAGTTCTTC
CDR3 protein: CARGQGIYNEQFF
D gene: TRBD1
clone size: few
V gene: TRBV7-2
J gene: TRBJ2-1